These T cell receptor beta chains were read from a single sample in a study of CD8+CD57+ T cells in acquired aplastic anemia. TCRdb called the reads again in MiXCR, with one record for every CDR3 protein. The sample has 60,000 to 75,000 distinct CDR3 sequences, 55% seen once; the top ten hold 2% to 2.5%. The sample comprised sorted CD4+, CD8+, or CD8+CD57+ T cells (not recorded which) from PBMCs. These receptors all come from a human donor in good health, serving as a control. The CDR3 runs from the conserved cysteine through the conserved F or W. D genes are given only for firm matches. Only some rows state a clone size, as once, few, many or a class for expanded clones.

D gene,V gene,CDR3 length,clone size,J gene,CDR3 DNA,CDR3 protein
TRBD1,TRBV20-1,15,-,TRBJ2-3,TGCAGTGCTGGGAAGAGGACAGGGGCCACAGATACGCAGTATTTT,CSAGKRTGATDTQYF
-,TRBV18,15,-,TRBJ2-3,TGTGCCAGCTCACCATCCGGCTCCGGCACAGATACGCAGTATTTT,CASSPSGSGTDTQYF
-,TRBV19,11,-,TRBJ2-7,TGTGCCAGTAGGGGGGCCCACGAGCAGTACTTC,CASRGAHEQYF
TRBD1,TRBV10-2,14,-,TRBJ2-7,TGCGCCACCTGGGGACAGGGGCCCTCCTACGAGCAGTACTTC,CATWGQGPSYEQYF
-,TRBV19,13,-,TRBJ1-2,TGTGCCAGTAGTGAAATCCGGTTGTATGGCTACACCTTC,CASSEIRLYGYTF
-,TRBV10-3,12,-,TRBJ2-5,TGTGCCAGCAGTGCCGCAGGGGAGACCCAGTACTTC,CASSAAGETQYF
-,TRBV2,11,-,TRBJ1-1,TGTGCCAGCAGTGAAACTACAGAGGCTTTCTTT,CASSETTEAFF
TRBD2,TRBV5-1,14,-,TRBJ2-3,TGCGCCAGCCGCGTGGCGGGGGACACAGATACGCAGTATTTT,CASRVAGDTDTQYF
TRBD1,TRBV9,15,-,TRBJ2-1,TGTGCCAGCAGTGACACAGGGGTTCTCGCTAATGAGCAGTTCTTC,CASSDTGVLANEQFF
-,TRBV29-1,13,-,TRBJ1-2,TGCAGCGTCGTGGACACGGCTAACTATGGCTACACCTTC,CSVVDTANYGYTF
-,TRBV30,13,many,TRBJ1-1,TGTGCCTGGAGTTTTGGGCAGAACACTGAAGCTTTCTTT,CAWSFGQNTEAFF
-,TRBV15,15,-,TRBJ1-2,TGTGCCACCAGCAGAGATGGGGGAACAAACTATGGCTACACCTTC,CATSRDGGTNYGYTF
-,TRBV29-1,13,-,TRBJ1-6,TGCAGCGTTGAGGAAGGGTTTAATTCACCCCTCCACTTT,CSVEEGFNSPLHF
-,TRBV12-3/TRBV12-4,12,once,TRBJ1-6,TGTGCCAGCAGTTTACGGGGGCTCCCCCTCCACTTT,CASSLRGLPLHF
-,TRBV7-3,15,-,TRBJ2-5,TGTGCCAGCAGCTTGGGCAGGGGTTCTCGGGAGACCCAGTACTTC,CASSLGRGSRETQYF
-,TRBV7-9,15,few,TRBJ1-6,TGTGCCGGCAGCTTGGGACCGATGATTAGTTCACCCCTCCACTTT,CAGSLGPMISSPLHF
-,TRBV19,15,many,TRBJ1-5,TGTGCCAGTAGTATAGGCGGGGCGGGCAATCAGCCCCAGCATTTT,CASSIGGAGNQPQHF
-,TRBV24-1,10,-,TRBJ2-7,TGTGCCACCAGCTCCTACGAGCAGTACTTC,CATSSYEQYF
TRBD2,TRBV2,18,-,TRBJ2-7,TGTGCCAGCAGGGCTGGACTAGCGGGAGGGGGTGTATCCTACGAGCAGTACTTC,CASRAGLAGGGVSYEQYF
TRBD1,TRBV29-1,13,-,TRBJ2-3,TGCAACGTTGGGGACAGGGAGGCAGATACGCAGTATTTT,CNVGDREADTQYF
-,TRBV7-9,14,many,TRBJ2-1,TGTGCCAGCAGCTTATCTGCGTTGGGAAATGAGCAGTTCTTC,CASSLSALGNEQFF
-,TRBV15,13,-,TRBJ2-2,TGTGCCACCAGCGAAACACAGGCCGGGGAGCTGTTTTTT,CATSETQAGELFF
-,TRBV5-1,10,-,TRBJ2-7,TGCGCCAGCAGCATGGGCGAGCAGTACTTC,CASSMGEQYF
-,TRBV3-1,13,many,TRBJ2-7,TGTGCCAGCAGCCAAAGTAGCTTTGTCGAGCAGTACTTC,CASSQSSFVEQYF
-,TRBV7-9,12,-,TRBJ2-7,TGTGCCAGCAGCTTAGCCGGGGGAAGGCAGTACTTC,CASSLAGGRQYF
-,TRBV2,14,many,TRBJ1-4,TGTGCCAGCAGTCCCGACAGGTTAACCGAAAAACTGTTTTTT,CASSPDRLTEKLFF